This T cell receptor beta chain originates from a study of graft-versus-host responses after intestinal transplantation. The study, taken as a whole, reports: Individuals carrying graft-donor T cell macrochimerism showed high graft-versus-host to host-versus-graft clonal ratios in allografts. Researchers found peak circulating GvH clone levels linked to early post-transplant HvG declines. Researchers found GvH clones in recipient marrow, and some showed up first in ileum or blood.

The assay was immunoSEQ multiplex PCR, and TCRdb's table has in-frame clones only and misses some. The repertoire has around 76,000 clones, over 85% of them found once; the top ten carry about 0.53%. This CDR3 comprises 17 residues. The ends were cut back, 5 bases at V and 3 bases at J, with 22 bases in the middle. CDR1 is MNHEY, CDR2 SMNVEV, per germline (reference sequence). Of note for this clone: Its antigen is not identified.

The source was unstimulated CD8+ T cells sorted from spleen or lymph node cells, collected before intestinal transplant. The rearrangement uses TRBV27 and TRBJ2-5, with a weak D call TRBD2 (6 bases). The TCR sequence derives from a human donor who received an intestinal transplant. This CDR3 is CASSPTLPDYFKETQYF. CDR3 nucleotides: TGTGCCAGCAGTCCTACACTACCGGACTATTTCAAAGAGACCCAGTACTTC.